The T cell receptor beta chain described here comes from a study of T cells expressing NK-cell markers. The CDR3 runs 16 residues. Germline V gene lookup returns CDR1 MNHEY and CDR2 SVGAGI. With the 5' RACE reads reprocessed, TCRdb shows one record per CDR3 protein and no DNA. This sample contains about 260,000 distinct CDR3 sequences. The clonotype comes from a young man in good health. Sequencing input: blood T cells: a sorted CD56 or NKG2C T cell subset, CD4+ or CD8+ T cells, or bulk PBMC T cells (not recorded which). The V and J genes are TRBV6-5 and TRBJ2-3; TCRdb proposes TRBD2, but this gene call is untestable without DNA. The CDR3 reads CASSWSGSGGTDTQYF.